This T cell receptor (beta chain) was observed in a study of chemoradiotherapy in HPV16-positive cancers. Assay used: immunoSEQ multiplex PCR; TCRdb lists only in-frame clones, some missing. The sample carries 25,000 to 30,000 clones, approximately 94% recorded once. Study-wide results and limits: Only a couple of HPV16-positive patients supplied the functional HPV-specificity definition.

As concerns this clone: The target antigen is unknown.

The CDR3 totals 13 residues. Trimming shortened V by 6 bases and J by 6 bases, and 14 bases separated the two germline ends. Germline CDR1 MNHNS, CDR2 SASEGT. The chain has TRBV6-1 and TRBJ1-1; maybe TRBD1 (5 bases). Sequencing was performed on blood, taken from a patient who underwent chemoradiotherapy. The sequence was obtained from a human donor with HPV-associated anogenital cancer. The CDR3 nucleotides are TGTGCCAGCAGAAGACGGGGGGAGGCTGAAGCTTTCTTT. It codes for CASRRRGEAEAFF.